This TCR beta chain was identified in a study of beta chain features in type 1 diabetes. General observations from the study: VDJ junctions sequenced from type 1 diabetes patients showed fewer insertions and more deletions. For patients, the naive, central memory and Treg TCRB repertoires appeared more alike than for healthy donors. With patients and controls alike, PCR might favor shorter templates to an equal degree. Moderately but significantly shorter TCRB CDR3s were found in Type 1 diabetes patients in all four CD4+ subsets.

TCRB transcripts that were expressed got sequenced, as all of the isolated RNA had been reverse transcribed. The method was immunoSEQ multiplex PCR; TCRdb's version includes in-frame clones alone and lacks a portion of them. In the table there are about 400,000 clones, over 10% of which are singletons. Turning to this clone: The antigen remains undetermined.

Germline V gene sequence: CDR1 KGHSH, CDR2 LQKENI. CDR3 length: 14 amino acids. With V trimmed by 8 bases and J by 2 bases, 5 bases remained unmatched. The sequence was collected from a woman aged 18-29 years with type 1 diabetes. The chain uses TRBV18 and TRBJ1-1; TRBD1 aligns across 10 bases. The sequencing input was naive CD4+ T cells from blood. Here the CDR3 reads CASHRDRGNTEAFF. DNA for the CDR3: TGTGCCAGCCACCGGGACAGGGGAAACACTGAAGCTTTCTTT.